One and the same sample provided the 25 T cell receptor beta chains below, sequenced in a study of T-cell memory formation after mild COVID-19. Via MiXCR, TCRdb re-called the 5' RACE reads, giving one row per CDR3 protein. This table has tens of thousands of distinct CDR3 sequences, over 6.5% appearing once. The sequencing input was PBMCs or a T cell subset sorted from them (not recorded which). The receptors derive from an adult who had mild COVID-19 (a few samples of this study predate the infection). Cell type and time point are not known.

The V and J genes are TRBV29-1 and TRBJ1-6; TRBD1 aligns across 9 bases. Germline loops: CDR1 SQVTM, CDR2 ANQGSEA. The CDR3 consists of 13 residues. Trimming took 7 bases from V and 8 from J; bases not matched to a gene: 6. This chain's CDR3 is CSAGTGKHSPLHF. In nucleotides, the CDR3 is TGCAGCGCCGGGACAGGGAAGCATTCACCCCTCCACTTT.

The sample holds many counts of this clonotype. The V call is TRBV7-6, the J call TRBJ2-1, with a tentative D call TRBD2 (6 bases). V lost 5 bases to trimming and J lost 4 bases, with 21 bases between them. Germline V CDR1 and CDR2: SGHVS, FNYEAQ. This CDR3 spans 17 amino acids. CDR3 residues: CASSLRIASGLYNEQFF. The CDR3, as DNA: TGTGCCAGCAGCCTCCGAATCGCCAGCGGGTTATACAATGAGCAGTTCTTC. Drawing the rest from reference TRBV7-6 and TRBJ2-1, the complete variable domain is GAGVSQSPRYKVTKRGQDVALRCDPISGHVSLYWYRQALGQGPEFLTYFNYEAQQDKSGLPNDRFSAERPEGSISTLTIQRTEQRDSAMYRCASSLRIASGLYNEQFFGPGTRLTVL.

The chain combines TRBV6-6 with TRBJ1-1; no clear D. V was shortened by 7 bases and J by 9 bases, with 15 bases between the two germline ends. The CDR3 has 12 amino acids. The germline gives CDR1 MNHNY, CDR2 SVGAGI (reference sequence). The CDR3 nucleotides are TGTGCCAGCAACAAGGACTCCCGGAAAGCTTTCTTT. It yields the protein CASNKDSRKAFF.

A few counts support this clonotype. DNA of the CDR3: TGTGCCAGCAAGCGGGCCGGGGAGCTGTTTTTT. This codes for CASKRAGELFF. J is TRBJ2-2 and V is TRBV12-3 or TRBV12-4; possible D gene TRBD2, 6 bases. The CDR3 has 11 residues. V lost 7 bases and J 6 bases, leaving 6 bases between the germline ends.

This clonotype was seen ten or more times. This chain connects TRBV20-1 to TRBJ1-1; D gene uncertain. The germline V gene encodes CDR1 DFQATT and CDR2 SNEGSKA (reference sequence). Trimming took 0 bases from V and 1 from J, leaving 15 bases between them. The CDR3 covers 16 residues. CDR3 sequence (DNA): TGCAGTGCTAGAGATAGCCGTAGGTCGTCGAACACTGAAGCTTTCTTT. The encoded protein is CSARDSRRSSNTEAFF.

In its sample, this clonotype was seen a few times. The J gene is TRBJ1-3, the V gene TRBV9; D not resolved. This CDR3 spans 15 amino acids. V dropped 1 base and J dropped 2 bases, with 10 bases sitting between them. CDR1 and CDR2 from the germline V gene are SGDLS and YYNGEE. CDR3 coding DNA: TGTGCCAGCAGCGTAACGGCTACCCCTGGAAACACCATATATTTT. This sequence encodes CASSVTATPGNTIYF.

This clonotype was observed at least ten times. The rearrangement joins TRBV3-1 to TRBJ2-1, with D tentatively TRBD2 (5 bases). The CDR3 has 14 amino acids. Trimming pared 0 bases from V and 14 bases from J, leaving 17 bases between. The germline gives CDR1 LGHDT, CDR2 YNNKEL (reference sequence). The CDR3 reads CASSQDPSSTGKFF. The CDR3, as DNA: TGTGCCAGCAGCCAAGATCCAAGCTCAACGGGGAAGTTCTTC.

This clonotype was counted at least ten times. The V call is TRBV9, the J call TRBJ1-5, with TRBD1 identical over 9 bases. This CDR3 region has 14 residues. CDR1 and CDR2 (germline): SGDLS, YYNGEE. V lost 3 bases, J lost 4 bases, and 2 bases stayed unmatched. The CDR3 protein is CASSATGGNQPQHF. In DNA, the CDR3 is TGTGCCAGCAGCGCGACAGGGGGTAATCAGCCCCAGCATTTT. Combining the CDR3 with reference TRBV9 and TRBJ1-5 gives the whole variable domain DSGVTQTPKHLITATGQRVTLRCSPRSGDLSVYWYQQSLDQGLQFLIQYYNGEERAKGNILERFSAQQFPDLHSELNLSSLELGDSALYFCASSATGGNQPQHFGDGTRLSIL.

The CDR3 DNA reads as TGCAGCTTTATGGGGACTAGCGAATCTAGCACAGATACGCAGTATTTT. Protein sequence: CSFMGTSESSTDTQYF. The genes are TRBV29-1 and TRBJ2-3; 10 bases match TRBD2. J lost 0 bases, V lost 8 bases, and 11 bases had no gene match. Germline CDR1 SQVTM, CDR2 ANQGSEA. This CDR3 is built from 16 residues.

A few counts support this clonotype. CDR3 bases: TGTGCCAGCAGCTTTAACAGGGGGATGAACACTGAAGCTTTCTTT. Its protein product is CASSFNRGMNTEAFF. The gene calls are TRBV7-2 and TRBJ1-1; 8 bases are a match to TRBD1. The CDR3 extends over 15 amino acids. Germline V gene sequence: CDR1 SGHTA, CDR2 FQGNSA. Trimming at V came to 3 bases and at J to 0 bases, leaving 3 bases not matched to a gene.

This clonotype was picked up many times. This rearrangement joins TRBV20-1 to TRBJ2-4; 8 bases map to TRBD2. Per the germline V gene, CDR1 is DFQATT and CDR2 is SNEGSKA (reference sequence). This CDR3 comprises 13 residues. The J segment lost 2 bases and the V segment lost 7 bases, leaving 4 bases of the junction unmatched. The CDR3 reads CSVTGGPKNIQYF. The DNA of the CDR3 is TGCAGTGTAACGGGGGGGCCCAAAAACATTCAGTACTTC.

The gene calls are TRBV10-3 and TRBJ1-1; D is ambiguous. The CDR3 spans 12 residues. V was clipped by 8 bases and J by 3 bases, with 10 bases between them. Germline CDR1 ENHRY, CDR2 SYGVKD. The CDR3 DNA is TGTGCCATCCGTCGGGGTGACACTGAAGCTTTCTTT. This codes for CAIRRGDTEAFF.

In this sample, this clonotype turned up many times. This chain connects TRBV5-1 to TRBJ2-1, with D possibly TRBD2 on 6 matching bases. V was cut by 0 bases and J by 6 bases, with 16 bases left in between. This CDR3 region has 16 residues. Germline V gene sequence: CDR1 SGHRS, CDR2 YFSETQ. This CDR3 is CASSLGSAGLVNEQFF. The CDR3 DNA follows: TGCGCCAGCAGCTTGGGATCAGCGGGTTTGGTCAATGAGCAGTTCTTC.

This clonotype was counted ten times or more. CDR3 nucleotides: TGTGCCAGCAGCGTCAAAGGGAGTTCGGCCAAAAACATTCAGTACTTC. This gives the protein CASSVKGSSAKNIQYF. The chain employs TRBV7-9 and TRBJ2-4, with D perhaps TRBD2 (5 bases). With 5 bases removed from V and 1 base from J, the gap between germline ends came to 15 bases. This CDR3 contains 16 residues. Germline-derived CDR1 and CDR2 are SEHNR and FQNEAQ (reference sequence). Variable domain in full (rest from reference TRBV7-9 and TRBJ2-4): DTGVSQNPRHKITKRGQNVTFRCDPISEHNRLYWYRQTLGQGPEFLTYFQNEAQLEKSRLLSDRFSAERPKGSFSTLEIQRTEQGDSAMYLCASSVKGSSAKNIQYFGAGTRLSVL.

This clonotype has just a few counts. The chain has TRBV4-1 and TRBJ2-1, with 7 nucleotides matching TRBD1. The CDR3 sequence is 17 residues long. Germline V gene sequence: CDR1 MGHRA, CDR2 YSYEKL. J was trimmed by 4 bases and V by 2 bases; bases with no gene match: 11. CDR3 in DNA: TGCGCCAGCAGCCAAAACACGTTCCGGGACAGATACAATGAGCAGTTCTTC. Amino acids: CASSQNTFRDRYNEQFF.

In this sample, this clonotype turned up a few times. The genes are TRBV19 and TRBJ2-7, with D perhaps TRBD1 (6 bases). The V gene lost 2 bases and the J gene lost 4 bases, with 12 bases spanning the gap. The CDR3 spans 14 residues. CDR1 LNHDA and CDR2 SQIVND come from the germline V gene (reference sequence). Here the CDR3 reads CASSILPGEYEQYF. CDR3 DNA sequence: TGTGCCAGTAGTATATTGCCAGGGGAATACGAGCAGTACTTC.

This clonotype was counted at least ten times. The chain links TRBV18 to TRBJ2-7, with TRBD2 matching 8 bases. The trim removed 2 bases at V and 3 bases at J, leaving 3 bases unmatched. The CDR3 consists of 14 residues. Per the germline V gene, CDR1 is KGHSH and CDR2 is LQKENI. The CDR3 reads CASSPRTSGYEQYF. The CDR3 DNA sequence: TGTGCCAGCTCACCAAGAACTAGCGGCTACGAGCAGTACTTC.

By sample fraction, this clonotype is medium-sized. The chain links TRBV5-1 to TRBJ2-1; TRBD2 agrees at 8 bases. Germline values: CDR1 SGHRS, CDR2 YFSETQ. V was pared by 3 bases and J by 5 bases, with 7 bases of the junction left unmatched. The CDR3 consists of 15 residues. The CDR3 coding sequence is TGCGCCAGCAGCTCCCAGGCGGGGGGACACAATGAGCAGTTCTTC. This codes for CASSSQAGGHNEQFF.

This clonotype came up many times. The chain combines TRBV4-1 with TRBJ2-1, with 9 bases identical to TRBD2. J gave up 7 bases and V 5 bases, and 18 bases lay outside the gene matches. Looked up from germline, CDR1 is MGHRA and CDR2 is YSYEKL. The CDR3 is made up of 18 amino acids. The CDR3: CASSSRGQRGVSGNEQFF. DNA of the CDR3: TGCGCCAGCAGCTCAAGGGGCCAGCGGGGGGTTTCGGGGAATGAGCAGTTCTTC.

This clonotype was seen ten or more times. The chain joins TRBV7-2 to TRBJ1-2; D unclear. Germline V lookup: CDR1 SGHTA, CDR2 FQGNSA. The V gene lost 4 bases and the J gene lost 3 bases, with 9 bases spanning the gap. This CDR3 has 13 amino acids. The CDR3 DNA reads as TGTGCCAGCAGCTCTGCGGGTTACTATGGCTACACCTTC. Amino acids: CASSSAGYYGYTF. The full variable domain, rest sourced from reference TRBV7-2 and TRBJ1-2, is GAGVSQSPSNKVTEKGKDVELRCDPISGHTALYWYRQSLGQGLEFLIYFQGNSAPDKSGLPSDRFSAERTGGSVSTLTIQRTQQEDSAVYLCASSSAGYYGYTFGSGTRLTVV.

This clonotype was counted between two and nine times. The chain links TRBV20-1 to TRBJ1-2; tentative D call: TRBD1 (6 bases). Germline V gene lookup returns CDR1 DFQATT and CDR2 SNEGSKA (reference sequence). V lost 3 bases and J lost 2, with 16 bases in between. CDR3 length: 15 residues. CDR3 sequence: CSASPPGGLNYGYTF. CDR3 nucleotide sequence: TGCAGTGCTAGCCCACCCGGGGGGCTAAACTATGGCTACACCTTC.

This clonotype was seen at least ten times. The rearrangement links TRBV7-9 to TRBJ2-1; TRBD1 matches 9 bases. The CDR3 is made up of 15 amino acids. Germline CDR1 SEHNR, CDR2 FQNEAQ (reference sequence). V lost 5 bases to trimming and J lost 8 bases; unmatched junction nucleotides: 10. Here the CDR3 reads CASSRGQGMADEQFF. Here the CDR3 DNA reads TGTGCCAGCAGCCGCGGACAGGGGATGGCGGATGAGCAGTTCTTC.

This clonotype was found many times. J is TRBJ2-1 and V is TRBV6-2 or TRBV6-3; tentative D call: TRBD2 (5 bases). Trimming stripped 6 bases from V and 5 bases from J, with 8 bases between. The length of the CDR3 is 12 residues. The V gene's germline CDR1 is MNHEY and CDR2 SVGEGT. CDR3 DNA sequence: TGTGCCAGCAGCCAGACTAACAATGAGCAGTTCTTC. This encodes CASSQTNNEQFF.

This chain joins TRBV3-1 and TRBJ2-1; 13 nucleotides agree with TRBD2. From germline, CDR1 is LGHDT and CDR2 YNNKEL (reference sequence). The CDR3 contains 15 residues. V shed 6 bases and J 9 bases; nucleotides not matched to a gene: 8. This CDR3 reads CASSRTSGGTGEQFF. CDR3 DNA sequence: TGTGCCAGCAGTCGGACTAGCGGGGGTACCGGTGAGCAGTTCTTC.

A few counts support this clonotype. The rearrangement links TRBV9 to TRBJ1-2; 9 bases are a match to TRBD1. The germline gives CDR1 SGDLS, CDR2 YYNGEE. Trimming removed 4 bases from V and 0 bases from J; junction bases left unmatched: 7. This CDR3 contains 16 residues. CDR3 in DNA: TGTGCCAGCAGCCCAGGGGGACAGGGAGCTAACTATGGCTACACCTTC. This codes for CASSPGGQGANYGYTF.